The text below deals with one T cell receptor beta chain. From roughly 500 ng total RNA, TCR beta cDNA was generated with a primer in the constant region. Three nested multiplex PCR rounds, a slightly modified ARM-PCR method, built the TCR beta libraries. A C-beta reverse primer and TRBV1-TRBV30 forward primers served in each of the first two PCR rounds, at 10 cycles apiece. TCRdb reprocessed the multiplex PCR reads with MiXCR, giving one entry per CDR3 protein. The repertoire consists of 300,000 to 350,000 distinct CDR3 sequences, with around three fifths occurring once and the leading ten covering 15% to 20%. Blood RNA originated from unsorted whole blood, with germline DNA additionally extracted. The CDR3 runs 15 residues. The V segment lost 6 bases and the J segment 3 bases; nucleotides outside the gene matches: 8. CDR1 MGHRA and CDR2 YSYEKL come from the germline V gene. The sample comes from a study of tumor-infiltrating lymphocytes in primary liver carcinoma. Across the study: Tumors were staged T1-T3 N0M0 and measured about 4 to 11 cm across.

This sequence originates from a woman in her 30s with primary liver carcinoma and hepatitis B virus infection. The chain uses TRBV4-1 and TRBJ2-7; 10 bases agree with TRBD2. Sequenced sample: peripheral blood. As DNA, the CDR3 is TGCGCCAGCAGTGGTTATTCTAGCGGGAGCTACGAGCAGTACTTC. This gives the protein CASSGYSSGSYEQYF.